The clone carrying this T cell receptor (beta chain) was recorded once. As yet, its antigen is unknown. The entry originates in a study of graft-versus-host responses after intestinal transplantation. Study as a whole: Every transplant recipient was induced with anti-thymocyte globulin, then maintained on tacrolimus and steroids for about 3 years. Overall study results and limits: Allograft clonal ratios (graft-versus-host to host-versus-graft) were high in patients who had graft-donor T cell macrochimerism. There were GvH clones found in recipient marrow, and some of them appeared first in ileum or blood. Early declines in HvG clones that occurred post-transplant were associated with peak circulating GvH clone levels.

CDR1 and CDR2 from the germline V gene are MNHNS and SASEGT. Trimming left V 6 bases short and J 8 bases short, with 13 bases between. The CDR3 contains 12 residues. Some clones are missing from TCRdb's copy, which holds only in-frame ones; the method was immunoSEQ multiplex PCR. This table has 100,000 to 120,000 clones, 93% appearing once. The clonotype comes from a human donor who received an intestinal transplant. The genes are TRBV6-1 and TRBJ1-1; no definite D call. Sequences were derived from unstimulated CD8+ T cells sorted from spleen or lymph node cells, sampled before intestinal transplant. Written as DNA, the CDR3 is TGTGCCAGCAGATACGACCCGAGGGAAGCTTTCTTT. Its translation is CASRYDPREAFF.